This TCR beta chain was captured by sequencing in a study of T cell responses to AZD1222 COVID-19 vaccine. Regarding the study as a whole: Unmutated variant regions are reportedly the target of nearly half of TCRs that are spike-specific. Among those given AZD1222, only five or six were seropositive at baseline.

The repertoire was sequenced with immunoSEQ multiplex PCR; TCRdb's copy has only in-frame clones and lacks some. The top ten hold about 1.1% of the sample, which has around 120,000 clones, more than 90% seen once. Germline CDR1 SGHNT, CDR2 YENEEA. CDR3 length: 14 residues. The V and J ends lost 1 base and 5 bases respectively, with 11 bases between them. As concerns this clone: As yet, its antigen is unknown.

This clonotype was obtained from an adult who received the AZD1222 COVID-19 vaccine. The input for sequencing was peripheral blood, taken 28 days after the second AZD1222 dose. The chain is built from TRBV11-3 and TRBJ1-1; maybe TRBD1 (6 bases). The CDR3 DNA sequence: TGTGCCAGCAGCTTAGTCCGCCAGGGGACTGAAGCTTTCTTT. Its protein is CASSLVRQGTEAFF.